Listed below are T cell receptor beta chains from one sample, sequenced in a study of T-cell memory formation after mild COVID-19. TCRdb passed the 5' RACE reads through MiXCR, listing each CDR3 protein once. The sample has fewer than 150,000 distinct CDR3 sequences; more than 15% are singletons. The material sequenced was PBMCs or a T cell subset sorted from them (not recorded which). Every receptor here comes from a man aged 18 to 29 who had mild COVID-19 (a few samples of this study predate the infection). Cell type and time point are not known. CDR3s include the opening cysteine and the closing phenylalanine or tryptophan. The order of the fields is D gene, V gene, J gene, clone size, CDR3 protein, CDR3 DNA. A D gene is named only where the DNA matches it firmly. Clone size is stated in some rows and not others, as once, few, many or a class when expanded.

>TRBD1|TRBV12-3/TRBV12-4|TRBJ1-2|NA
CASSNSRTGRNGYTF
TGTGCCAGCAGTAATAGTAGGACAGGGAGGAATGGCTACACCTTC
>NA|TRBV7-2|TRBJ1-5|many
CASSLVQNSNQPQHF
TGTGCCAGCAGCTTAGTACAGAATAGCAATCAGCCCCAGCATTTT
>TRBD1|TRBV7-9|TRBJ1-2|NA
CASSLAGGGRNYGYTF
TGTGCCAGCAGCTTGGCAGGGGGCGGAAGAAACTATGGCTACACCTTC
>NA|TRBV5-1|TRBJ2-2|few
CASSLLASAGTGELFF
TGCGCCAGCAGCTTGCTTGCTAGCGCAGGCACCGGGGAGCTGTTTTTT
>TRBD1|TRBV5-1|TRBJ2-1|few
CASSLGPDRGSFREQFF
TGCGCCAGCAGCTTGGGGCCGGACAGGGGGTCCTTTCGGGAGCAGTTCTTC
>NA|TRBV18|TRBJ1-1|few
CASSLLHNTEAFF
TGTGCCAGCTCTCTCTTACATAACACTGAAGCTTTCTTT
>NA|TRBV7-2|TRBJ2-5|NA
CASSLTGGALETQYF
TGTGCCAGCAGCTTAACAGGCGGCGCATTGGAGACCCAGTACTTC
>TRBD2|TRBV5-1|TRBJ2-2|many
CASSPTPGGAIGELFF
TGCGCCAGCAGCCCCACCCCCGGGGGGGCCATCGGGGAGCTGTTTTTT
>NA|TRBV5-6|TRBJ2-1|few
CASSFFSPGDTRFF
TGTGCCAGCAGCTTCTTCTCTCCGGGAGACACTCGGTTCTTC
>TRBD2|TRBV7-2|TRBJ2-5|few
CASSLNSGEETQYF
TGTGCCAGCAGCTTAAATAGCGGGGAAGAGACCCAGTACTTC
>TRBD2|TRBV12-3/TRBV12-4|TRBJ2-5|NA
CASSQGTSGVPQETQYF
TGTGCCAGCAGCCAAGGGACTAGCGGGGTGCCGCAAGAGACCCAGTACTTC
>NA|TRBV7-7|TRBJ2-2|NA
CASSLEVGGPTGELFF
TGTGCTAGCAGCTTGGAGGTGGGGGGTCCCACCGGGGAGCTGTTTTTT